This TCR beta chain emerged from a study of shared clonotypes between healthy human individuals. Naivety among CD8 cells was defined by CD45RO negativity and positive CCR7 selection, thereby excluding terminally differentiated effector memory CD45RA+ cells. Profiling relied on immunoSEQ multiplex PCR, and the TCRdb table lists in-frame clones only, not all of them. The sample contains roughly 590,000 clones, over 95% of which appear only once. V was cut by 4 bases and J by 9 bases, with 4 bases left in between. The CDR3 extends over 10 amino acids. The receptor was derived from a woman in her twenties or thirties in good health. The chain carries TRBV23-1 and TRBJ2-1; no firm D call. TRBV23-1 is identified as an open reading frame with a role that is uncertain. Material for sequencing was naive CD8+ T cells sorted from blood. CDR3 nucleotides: TGCGCCAGCAGTCGCGTTGAGCAGTTCTTC. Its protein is CASSRVEQFF.